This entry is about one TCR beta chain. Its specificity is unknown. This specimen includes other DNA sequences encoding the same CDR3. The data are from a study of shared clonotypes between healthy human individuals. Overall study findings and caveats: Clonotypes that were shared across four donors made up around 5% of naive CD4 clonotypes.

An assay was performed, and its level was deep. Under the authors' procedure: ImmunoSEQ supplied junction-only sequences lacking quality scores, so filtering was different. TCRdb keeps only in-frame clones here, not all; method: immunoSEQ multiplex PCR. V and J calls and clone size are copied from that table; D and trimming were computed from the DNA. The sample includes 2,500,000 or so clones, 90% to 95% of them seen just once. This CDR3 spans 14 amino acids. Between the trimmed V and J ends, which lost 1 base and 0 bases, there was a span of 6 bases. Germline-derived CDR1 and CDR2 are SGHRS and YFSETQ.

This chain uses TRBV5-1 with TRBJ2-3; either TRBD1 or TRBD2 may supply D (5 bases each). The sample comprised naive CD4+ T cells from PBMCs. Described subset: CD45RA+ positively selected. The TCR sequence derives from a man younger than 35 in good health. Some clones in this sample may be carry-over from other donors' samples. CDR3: CASSLRDSTDTQYF. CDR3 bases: TGCGCCAGCAGCTTGCGGGACAGCACAGATACGCAGTATTTT.